These 19 T cell receptor beta chains share one sample of origin, sequenced in a study of blood T cell repertoires in COVID-19. Profiled with immunoSEQ multiplex PCR; TCRdb holds only in-frame clones, not every one. The table lists roughly 380,000 clones, approximately 81% of them singletons. What was sequenced was peripheral blood. The source of these receptors is a woman under 30 with acute or convalescent COVID-19.

V gene TRBV7-3 combines with J gene TRBJ2-2; D might be TRBD1 (5 bases). V was shortened by 3 bases and J by 4 bases, with 9 bases between the two germline ends. Germline V gene lookup returns CDR1 SGHTA and CDR2 FQGTGA. This CDR3 is 14 amino acids long. This chain's CDR3 is CASSLGQTTGELFF. CDR3 sequence (DNA): TGTGCCAGCAGCTTGGGGCAGACCACCGGGGAGCTGTTTTTT.

V usage is TRBV6-1 and J usage is TRBJ1-1; D gene ambiguous. The CDR3 is 11 amino acids. The germline V and J ends were trimmed by 2 bases and 5 bases, with 3 bases remaining between them. From germline, CDR1 is MNHNS and CDR2 SASEGT. The CDR3 loop reads CASSEITEAFF. In DNA form, the CDR3 reads TGTGCCAGCAGTGAAATAACTGAAGCTTTCTTT.

J is TRBJ1-4 and V is TRBV12-5; D not certain. The V gene's germline CDR1 is LGHNT and CDR2 FRNRAP. V lost 0 bases, J lost 8 bases, and 16 bases lay in between. This CDR3 comprises 16 residues. The CDR3 sequence: CASGLVLGQRGEKLFF. CDR3 nucleotides: TGTGCTAGTGGTTTGGTACTAGGGCAGCGTGGCGAAAAACTGTTTTTT. Drawing the rest from reference TRBV12-5 and TRBJ1-4, the complete variable domain is DARVTQTPRHKVTEMGQEVTMRCQPILGHNTVFWYRQTMMQGLELLAYFRNRAPLDDSGMPKDRFSAEMPDATLATLKIQPSEPRDSAVYFCASGLVLGQRGEKLFFGSGTQLSVL.

The CDR3, as DNA: TGTGCCAGCAGCCCGGACAGGGGCCTATACGAGCAGTACTTC. This codes for CASSPDRGLYEQYF. The gene calls are TRBV14 and TRBJ2-7; TRBD1 aligns across 9 bases. CDR3 length: 14 amino acids. The V gene end was trimmed by 4 bases and the J gene end by 4 bases; junction bases not matched to a gene: 5. CDR1 SGHDN and CDR2 FVKESK come from the germline V gene.

This rearrangement joins TRBV7-6 to TRBJ2-7; 10 bases fit TRBD2. The CDR3 runs to 17 residues. Germline loops: CDR1 SGHVS, CDR2 FNYEAQ. V gave up 2 bases and J gave up 7 bases; unmatched junction bases: 14. CDR3 nucleotides: TGTGCCAGCAGCTTATTTGCTAGCGGGAGAGGGGTACGGGAGCAGTACTTC. It is translated as CASSLFASGRGVREQYF.

The chain joins TRBV4-1 to TRBJ2-7, with 8 bases that match TRBD1. This CDR3 is 17 amino acids long. V was clipped by 1 base and J by 7 bases; unmatched bases: 15. Germline loops: CDR1 MGHRA, CDR2 YSYEKL. CDR3 residues: CASSQVRRGRWRTEQYF. For the CDR3, the DNA is TGCGCCAGCAGCCAAGTCCGCAGGGGGCGATGGAGGACGGAGCAGTACTTC.

The V gene is TRBV19, the J gene TRBJ2-1; 8 bases agree with TRBD1. There are 17 residues in the CDR3. CDR1 is LNHDA, CDR2 SQIVND, per germline (reference sequence). The V gene end was trimmed by 0 bases and the J gene end by 0 bases; junction bases not matched to a gene: 4. In DNA form, the CDR3 reads TGTGCCAGTAGTATAGACTTCGGGACAGGCTCCTACAATGAGCAGTTCTTC. Protein sequence: CASSIDFGTGSYNEQFF. Supplemented by reference TRBV19 and TRBJ2-1, the full variable domain reads DGGITQSPKYLFRKEGQNVTLSCEQNLNHDAMYWYRQDPGQGLRLIYYSQIVNDFQKGDIAEGYSVSREKKESFPLTVTSAQKNPTAFYLCASSIDFGTGSYNEQFFGPGTRLTVL.

This clone was seen a handful of times. V usage is TRBV6-6 and J usage is TRBJ1-1; D is ambiguous. Germline V lookup: CDR1 MNHNY, CDR2 SVGAGI (reference sequence). Trimming left V 2 bases short and J 0 bases short, with 7 bases between. The CDR3 covers 14 residues. The CDR3 DNA sequence: TGTGCCAGCAGTTACGGGCAAATGAACACTGAAGCTTTCTTT. Amino acids: CASSYGQMNTEAFF.

This clone was counted only a few times. This chain connects TRBV21-1 to TRBJ1-2; no check of the table's D call, TRBD1, against the DNA was made. TRBV21-1 is recorded as a pseudogene. CDR3 length: 16 residues. The CDR3 spells CASSYRGANRYYGYTF. CDR3 coding DNA: TGTGCCAGCAGCTACAGGGGGGCGAATCGATACTATGGCTACACCTTC.

In DNA form, the CDR3 reads TGTGCCAGCACTGAGACTAGCGGGACAGATACGCAGTATTTT. Protein product: CASTETSGTDTQYF. This sequence joins TRBV5-4 and TRBJ2-3; 10 bases agree with TRBD2. With 6 bases clipped from V and 3 bases from J, the junction kept 4 bases outside the gene matches. In germline, CDR1 is SGHNT, CDR2 YYREEE (reference sequence). This CDR3 has 14 amino acids.

The chain has TRBV30 and TRBJ1-6; D is undetermined. The CDR3 has 14 residues. Between the trimmed V and J ends, which lost 0 bases and 9 bases, there was a span of 12 bases. Germline values: CDR1 GTSNPN, CDR2 SVGIG (reference sequence). The CDR3 DNA is TGTGCCTGGAGTGTACGGCAGGCCGGTTCACCCCTCCACTTT. This sequence encodes CAWSVRQAGSPLHF.

This clone was picked up many times. The chain couples TRBV6-5 to TRBJ1-6; D remains ambiguous. The V and J ends lost 8 bases and 6 bases respectively, with 14 bases between them. CDR1 is MNHEY and CDR2 is SVGAGI in the germline V gene. This CDR3 is built from 14 residues. The CDR3 region is CASGREPLNSPLHF. CDR3 sequence (DNA): TGTGCCAGCGGCCGGGAACCTCTTAATTCACCCCTCCACTTT.

This chain joins TRBV7-9 and TRBJ1-1; 9 bases are a match to TRBD1. The germline V gene has CDR1 SEHNR and CDR2 FQNEAQ (reference sequence). J lost 3 bases, V lost 5 bases, and 7 bases had no gene match. CDR3 length equals 15 residues. The CDR3 bases are TGTGCCAGCAGCCTGGGACAGGGAGTCGACACTGAAGCTTTCTTT. Protein product: CASSLGQGVDTEAFF.

This clone has only a few counts. The chain uses TRBV18 and TRBJ1-4, with D unclear. V was clipped by 6 bases and J by 4 bases, with 3 bases between them. Germline CDR1 KGHSH, CDR2 LQKENI. CDR3 length: 11 amino acids. DNA for the CDR3: TGTGCCAGCTCCTTTAATGAAAAACTGTTTTTT. This sequence encodes CASSFNEKLFF.

CDR3: CSAPAGEIAFF. Here the CDR3 DNA reads TGCAGCGCACCAGCGGGCGAGATAGCTTTCTTT. V and J are TRBV29-1 and TRBJ1-1; D gene unclear. Trimming cost V 7 bases and J 10 bases, with 16 bases left between them. Germline V CDR1 and CDR2: SQVTM, ANQGSEA. The CDR3 sequence is 11 residues long.

This rearrangement joins TRBV9 to TRBJ1-2; 8 bases match TRBD1. V was clipped by 4 bases and J by 8 bases; unmatched bases: 13. CDR1 SGDLS and CDR2 YYNGEE come from the germline V gene. This CDR3 is 15 amino acids long. In DNA, the CDR3 is TGTGCCAGCAGCTTCTTGGCGGACAGGGCTTTCGGCTACACCTTC. This sequence encodes CASSFLADRAFGYTF.

This chain links TRBV3-1 (or the pseudogene TRBV3-2) with TRBJ2-1; the match to TRBD2 covers 10 bases. Germline V gives CDR1 LGHDT, CDR2 YNNKEL (reference sequence). This CDR3 region has 17 residues. V shed 0 bases and J 0 bases; nucleotides not matched to a gene: 2. The CDR3 sequence: CASSQEPSGSSYNEQFF. DNA of the CDR3: TGTGCCAGCAGCCAAGAACCTAGCGGGAGCTCCTACAATGAGCAGTTCTTC.

The chain uses TRBV2 and TRBJ2-3; 7 bases are a match to TRBD2. V lost 1 base to trimming and J lost 1 base; unmatched junction nucleotides: 17. From germline, CDR1 is SNHLY and CDR2 FYNNEI. This CDR3 has 20 residues. In DNA, the CDR3 is TGTGCCAGCAGTGAAGGGGCCCTGCGGGAGCGATCCCCTGGCACAGATACGCAGTATTTT. Amino acids: CASSEGALRERSPGTDTQYF.

This chain joins TRBV6-5 and TRBJ1-1; 7 bases are a match to TRBD1. This CDR3 is 14 amino acids long. The V segment lost 6 bases and the J segment 0 bases; nucleotides outside the gene matches: 4. Germline values: CDR1 MNHEY, CDR2 SVGAGI. The CDR3 spells CASSLDRVNTEAFF. CDR3 in DNA: TGTGCCAGCAGCCTAGACAGGGTGAACACTGAAGCTTTCTTT.